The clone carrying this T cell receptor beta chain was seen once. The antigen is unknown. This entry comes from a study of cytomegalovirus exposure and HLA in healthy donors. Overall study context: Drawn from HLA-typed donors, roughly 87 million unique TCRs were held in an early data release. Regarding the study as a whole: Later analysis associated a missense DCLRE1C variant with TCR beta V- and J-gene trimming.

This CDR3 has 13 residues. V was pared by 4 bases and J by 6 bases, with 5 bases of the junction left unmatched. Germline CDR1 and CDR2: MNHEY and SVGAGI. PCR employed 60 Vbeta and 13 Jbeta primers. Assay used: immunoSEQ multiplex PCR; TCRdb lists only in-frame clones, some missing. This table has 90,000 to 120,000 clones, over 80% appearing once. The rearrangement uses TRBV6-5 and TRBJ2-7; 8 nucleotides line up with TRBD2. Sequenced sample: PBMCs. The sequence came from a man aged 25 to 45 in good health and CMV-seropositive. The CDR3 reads CASSSGTRFEQYF. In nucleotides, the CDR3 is TGTGCCAGCAGTTCCGGGACTAGGTTCGAGCAGTACTTC.